This TCR beta chain is drawn from a study of blood T cells in healthy people across ages. Study observations and caveats: Naive T cell percentage strongly correlated with TCR beta diversity.

The use of a sample-barcoded 5' primer and a J-beta primer mix characterized a second PCR of about 7 to 12 cycles. MiXCR, run by TCRdb on the 5' RACE reads, gives a single entry per CDR3 protein. The sample yields roughly 830,000 distinct CDR3 sequences, about 59% seen once. In the case of this clonotype: Its antigen is unknown.

The sample comprised blood. This receptor was identified in a man aged 25-45 years in good health.

CDR3 DNA: TGCGCCAGCAGCCCTTTTTCGAGCGGGGGGGTAGAGACCCAGTACTTC. It translates to CASSPFSSGGVETQYF. The V call is TRBV5-1, the J call TRBJ2-7; 10 bases map to TRBD2. The J call is in doubt because the DNA end fits TRBJ2-5 better. This CDR3 has 16 amino acids. The germline V gene has CDR1 SGHRS and CDR2 YFSETQ.